The TCR beta chain under discussion was sequenced for a study of STAT3 mutations in large granular lymphocyte leukemia. General study results and limits: At least one immunodominant TCR beta clonotype appeared in every T-cell large granular lymphocyte leukemia patient. Persisting codominant clonotypes may have hidden a small pathogenic clone.

Of note for this clone: Its target is unknown.

V trimming: 8 bases; J trimming: 9 bases; junction bases outside the gene matches: 7. In germline, CDR1 is MRHNA, CDR2 SNTAGT. The CDR3 is 12 residues long. Each sample's TCRbeta library yielded on average around 41,000 productive templates. TCRdb keeps only in-frame clones here, not all; method: immunoSEQ multiplex PCR. The sample has fewer than 10,000 clones, 85% to 90% seen once; the top ten hold over 75%. The receptor comes from a man older than 75 with T-cell large granular lymphocyte leukemia. Some clones in this sample may be carry-over from other donors' samples. The chain links TRBV6-4 to TRBJ2-7, with 10 bases fitting TRBD2. Sequenced input: peripheral blood mononuclear cells. In DNA, the CDR3 is TGTGCCAGCCGAGTTCTAGCGGGGGCGCAGTACTTC. The encoded protein is CASRVLAGAQYF.